These T cell receptor beta chains were read from a single sample in a study of follicular helper T cells after annual influenza vaccination. Assay used: immunoSEQ multiplex PCR; TCRdb lists only in-frame clones, some missing. This table holds some 9,000 clones, about 90% found once. The starting material was CXCR5+ CD38- circulating T follicular helper cells from blood, obtained on the day of influenza vaccination. These receptor sequences come from an adult who received the influenza vaccine. Each CDR3 is given with its conserved first and last residue. The order of the fields is clone size, J gene, D gene, V gene, CDR3 protein, CDR3 DNA. A D gene is named only where the DNA matches it firmly. Size values are once, few and many counts, or a class for expanded clones, and some rows have none.

clone_size: NA
j_call: TRBJ2-2
d_call: NA
v_call: TRBV23-1
cdr3_aa: CASSHLAANTGELFF
cdr3_nt: TGCGCCAGCAGTCATCTGGCAGCGAACACCGGGGAGCTGTTTTTT

clone_size: NA
j_call: TRBJ1-3
d_call: NA
v_call: TRBV6-5
cdr3_aa: CASRLQGSGNTIYF
cdr3_nt: TGTGCCAGCAGATTACAGGGCTCTGGAAACACCATATATTTT

clone_size: NA
j_call: TRBJ2-2
d_call: NA
v_call: TRBV12-2
cdr3_aa: CASRLARRTGGSGELFF
cdr3_nt: TGTGCAAGTCGCTTAGCGAGAAGGACAGGGGGATCCGGGGAGCTGTTTTTT

clone_size: once
j_call: TRBJ2-2
d_call: NA
v_call: TRBV4-1
cdr3_aa: CASSNPTSNTGELFF
cdr3_nt: TGCGCCAGCAGCAACCCAACATCGAACACCGGGGAGCTGTTTTTT

clone_size: NA
j_call: TRBJ2-7
d_call: NA
v_call: TRBV28
cdr3_aa: CASSLGGGREQYF
cdr3_nt: TGTGCCAGCAGTTTGGGAGGGGGCAGGGAGCAGTACTTC

clone_size: NA
j_call: TRBJ2-7
d_call: NA
v_call: TRBV4-1
cdr3_aa: CASSEDRPENSYEQYF
cdr3_nt: TGCGCCAGCAGTGAGGACAGACCTGAGAACTCCTACGAGCAGTACTTC

clone_size: NA
j_call: TRBJ2-3
d_call: NA
v_call: TRBV18
cdr3_aa: CASCEWGRMDTQYF
cdr3_nt: TGTGCCAGCTGCGAGTGGGGCAGGATGGATACGCAGTATTTT

clone_size: NA
j_call: TRBJ2-7
d_call: TRBD1
v_call: TRBV7-2
cdr3_aa: CASSAGQGYDEQYF
cdr3_nt: TGTGCCAGCAGTGCGGGACAGGGGTACGACGAGCAGTACTTC

clone_size: NA
j_call: TRBJ2-7
d_call: NA
v_call: TRBV10-3
cdr3_aa: CAIRGTESYEQYF
cdr3_nt: TGTGCCATCAGGGGGACTGAATCCTACGAGCAGTACTTC

clone_size: NA
j_call: TRBJ2-1
d_call: TRBD1
v_call: TRBV19
cdr3_aa: CASRALGGQGAGQFF
cdr3_nt: TGTGCCAGTAGGGCCCTCGGGGGACAGGGGGCAGGTCAGTTCTTC

clone_size: once
j_call: TRBJ1-6
d_call: NA
v_call: TRBV12-5
cdr3_aa: CASGYWNSPLHF
cdr3_nt: TGTGCTAGTGGTTATTGGAATTCACCCCTCCACTTT

clone_size: NA
j_call: TRBJ1-1
d_call: NA
v_call: TRBV14
cdr3_aa: CASSQEANTEAFF
cdr3_nt: TGTGCCAGCAGCCAAGAGGCAAACACTGAAGCTTTCTTT

clone_size: NA
j_call: TRBJ1-4
d_call: NA
v_call: TRBV5-1
cdr3_aa: CASSSTERREKLFF
cdr3_nt: TGCGCCAGCAGCTCCACTGAGAGAAGGGAAAAACTGTTTTTT

clone_size: NA
j_call: TRBJ2-7
d_call: TRBD2
v_call: TRBV4-2
cdr3_aa: CASSSAGGPLYEQYF
cdr3_nt: TGTGCCAGCAGCTCGGCGGGGGGCCCTCTGTACGAGCAGTACTTC

clone_size: NA
j_call: TRBJ2-6
d_call: NA
v_call: TRBV11-2
cdr3_aa: CASSLSGTGANVLTF
cdr3_nt: TGTGCCAGCAGCTTATCGGGGACTGGGGCCAACGTCCTGACTTTC

clone_size: NA
j_call: TRBJ1-1
d_call: NA
v_call: TRBV13
cdr3_aa: CASSTWGPISILTEAFF
cdr3_nt: TGTGCCAGCAGCACTTGGGGTCCCATTTCAATTCTCACTGAAGCTTTCTTT

clone_size: NA
j_call: TRBJ1-2
d_call: NA
v_call: TRBV5-4
cdr3_aa: CASSTTGISYGYTF
cdr3_nt: TGTGCCAGCAGCACCACAGGAATTTCCTATGGCTACACCTTC

clone_size: once
j_call: TRBJ2-3
d_call: NA
v_call: TRBV5-4
cdr3_aa: CASSLQLAQTDTQYF
cdr3_nt: TGTGCCAGCAGCTTGCAGTTGGCGCAGACAGATACGCAGTATTTT

clone_size: NA
j_call: TRBJ2-5
d_call: NA
v_call: TRBV19
cdr3_aa: CASSMQGHETQYF
cdr3_nt: TGTGCCAGTAGTATGCAGGGGCACGAGACCCAGTACTTC

clone_size: few
j_call: TRBJ2-1
d_call: NA
v_call: TRBV6-6
cdr3_aa: CASLNPGGPRDNEQFF
cdr3_nt: TGTGCCAGCCTCAACCCCGGGGGGCCGAGGGACAATGAGCAGTTCTTC

clone_size: NA
j_call: TRBJ1-2
d_call: NA
v_call: TRBV30
cdr3_aa: CAWSVQQIGYTF
cdr3_nt: TGTGCCTGGAGTGTACAACAGATTGGCTACACCTTC

clone_size: NA
j_call: TRBJ1-4
d_call: TRBD1
v_call: TRBV4-3
cdr3_aa: CASSQDRGQRRKLFF
cdr3_nt: TGCGCCAGCAGCCAGGACAGGGGGCAACGAAGAAAACTGTTTTTT

clone_size: NA
j_call: TRBJ2-7
d_call: TRBD1
v_call: TRBV28
cdr3_aa: CASIPGTGSFYEQYF
cdr3_nt: TGTGCCAGCATCCCAGGGACAGGGTCTTTCTACGAGCAGTACTTC

clone_size: NA
j_call: TRBJ1-1
d_call: TRBD1
v_call: TRBV2
cdr3_aa: CASSRDRVITEAFF
cdr3_nt: TGTGCCAGCAGTAGAGACAGGGTGATCACTGAAGCTTTCTTT

clone_size: once
j_call: TRBJ1-4
d_call: NA
v_call: TRBV6-1
cdr3_aa: CASSDPTGTNEKLFF
cdr3_nt: TGTGCCAGCAGTGACCCGACAGGCACTAATGAAAAACTGTTTTTT

clone_size: NA
j_call: TRBJ2-2
d_call: NA
v_call: TRBV2
cdr3_aa: CASSWTANTGELFF
cdr3_nt: TGTGCCAGCAGTTGGACTGCGAACACCGGGGAGCTGTTTTTT

clone_size: once
j_call: TRBJ1-1
d_call: NA
v_call: TRBV10-3
cdr3_aa: CAISERGAFLDTEAFF
cdr3_nt: TGTGCCATCAGTGAGAGGGGCGCTTTTTTGGACACTGAAGCTTTCTTT